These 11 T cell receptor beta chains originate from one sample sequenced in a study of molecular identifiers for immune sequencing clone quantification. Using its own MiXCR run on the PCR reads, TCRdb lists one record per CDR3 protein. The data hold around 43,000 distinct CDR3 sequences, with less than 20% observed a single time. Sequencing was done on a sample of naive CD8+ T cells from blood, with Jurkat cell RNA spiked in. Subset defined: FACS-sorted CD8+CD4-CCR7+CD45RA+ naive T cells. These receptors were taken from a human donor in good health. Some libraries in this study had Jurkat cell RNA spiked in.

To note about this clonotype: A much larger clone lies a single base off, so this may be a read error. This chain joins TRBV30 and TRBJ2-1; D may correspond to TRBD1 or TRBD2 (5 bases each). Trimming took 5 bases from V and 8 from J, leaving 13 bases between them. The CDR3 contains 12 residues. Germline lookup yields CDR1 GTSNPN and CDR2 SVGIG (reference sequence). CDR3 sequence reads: CAWDRLGHEQFF. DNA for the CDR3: TGTGCCTGGGACCGGCTGGGACATGAGCAGTTCTTC.

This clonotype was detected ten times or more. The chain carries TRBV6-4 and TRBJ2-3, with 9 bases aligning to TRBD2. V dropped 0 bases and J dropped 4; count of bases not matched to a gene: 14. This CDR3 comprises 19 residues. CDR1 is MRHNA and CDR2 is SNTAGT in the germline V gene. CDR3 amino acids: CASSDSPIEAGGLADTQYF. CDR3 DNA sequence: TGTGCCAGCAGTGACTCCCCCATCGAAGCGGGAGGTTTAGCAGATACGCAGTATTTT.

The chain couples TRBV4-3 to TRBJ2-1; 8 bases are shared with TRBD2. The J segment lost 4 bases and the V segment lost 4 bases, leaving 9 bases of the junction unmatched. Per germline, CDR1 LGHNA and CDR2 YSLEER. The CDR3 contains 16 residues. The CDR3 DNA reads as TGCGCCAGCAGCCTAGAAGCGGGGGCCTTATACAATGAGCAGTTCTTC. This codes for CASSLEAGALYNEQFF.

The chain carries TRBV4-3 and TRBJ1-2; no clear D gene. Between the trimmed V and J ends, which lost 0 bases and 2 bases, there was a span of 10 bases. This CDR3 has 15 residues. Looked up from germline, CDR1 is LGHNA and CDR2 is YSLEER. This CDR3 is CASSQDWAGNYGYTF. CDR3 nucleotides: TGCGCCAGCAGCCAAGATTGGGCCGGAAACTATGGCTACACCTTC.

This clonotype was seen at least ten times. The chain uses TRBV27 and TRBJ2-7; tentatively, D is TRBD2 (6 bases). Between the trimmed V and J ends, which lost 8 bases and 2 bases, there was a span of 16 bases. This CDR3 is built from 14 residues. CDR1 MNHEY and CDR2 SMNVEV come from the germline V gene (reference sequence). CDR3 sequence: CASHPPGAAYEQYF. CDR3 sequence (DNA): TGTGCCAGCCACCCCCCGGGAGCGGCCTACGAGCAGTACTTC.

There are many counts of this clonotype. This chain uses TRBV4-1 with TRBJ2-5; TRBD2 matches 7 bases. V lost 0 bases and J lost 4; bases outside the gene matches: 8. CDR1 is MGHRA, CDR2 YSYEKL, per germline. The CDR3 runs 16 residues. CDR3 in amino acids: CASSQDASGGLETQYF. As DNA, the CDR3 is TGCGCCAGCAGCCAAGATGCTAGCGGAGGTTTAGAGACCCAGTACTTC.

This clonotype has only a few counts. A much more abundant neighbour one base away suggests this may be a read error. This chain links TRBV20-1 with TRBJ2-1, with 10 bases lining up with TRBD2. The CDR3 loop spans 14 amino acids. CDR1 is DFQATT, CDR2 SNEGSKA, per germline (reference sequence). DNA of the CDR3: TGCAGTGTTCATTCCGGACTAGCGGTCAATGAGCGGTTCTTC. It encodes CSVHSGLAVNERFF.

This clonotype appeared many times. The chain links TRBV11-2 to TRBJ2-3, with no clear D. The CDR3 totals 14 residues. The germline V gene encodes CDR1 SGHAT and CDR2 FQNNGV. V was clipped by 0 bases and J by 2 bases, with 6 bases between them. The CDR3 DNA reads TGTGCCAGCAGCTTAGAGACCTACACAGATACGCAGTATTTT. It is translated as CASSLETYTDTQYF. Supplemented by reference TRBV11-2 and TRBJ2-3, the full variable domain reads EAGVAQSPRYKIIEKRQSVAFWCNPISGHATLYWYQQILGQGPKLLIQFQNNGVVDDSQLPKDRFSAERLKGVDSTLKIQPAKLEDSAVYLCASSLETYTDTQYFGPGTRLTVL.

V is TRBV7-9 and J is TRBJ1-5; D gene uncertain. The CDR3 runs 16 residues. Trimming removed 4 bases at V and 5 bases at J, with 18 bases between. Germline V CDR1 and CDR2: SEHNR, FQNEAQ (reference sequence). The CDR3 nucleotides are TGTGCCAGCAGCTCCCCGGCAGGTCAGGCGGATCAGCCCCAGCATTTT. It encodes CASSSPAGQADQPQHF.

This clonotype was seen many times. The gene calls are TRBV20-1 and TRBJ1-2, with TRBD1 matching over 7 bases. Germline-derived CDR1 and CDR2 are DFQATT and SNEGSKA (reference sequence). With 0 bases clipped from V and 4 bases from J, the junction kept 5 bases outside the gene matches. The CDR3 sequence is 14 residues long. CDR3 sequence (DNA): TGCAGTGCTAGAGAGGCAGGGGGAGTCTATGGCTACACCTTC. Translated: CSAREAGGVYGYTF.

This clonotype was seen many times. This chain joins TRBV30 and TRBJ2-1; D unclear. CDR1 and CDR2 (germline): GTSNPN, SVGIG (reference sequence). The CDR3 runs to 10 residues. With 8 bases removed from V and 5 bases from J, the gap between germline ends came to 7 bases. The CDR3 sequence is CAVENNEQFF. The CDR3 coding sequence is TGTGCCGTCGAGAACAATGAGCAGTTCTTC.